This is a list of T cell receptor beta chains from one sample in a study of CD8 T cells in ankylosing spondylitis. TCRdb re-derived calls from the 5' RACE reads in MiXCR, one entry per CDR3 protein. The sample records about 510,000 distinct CDR3 sequences, approximately 5.3% being singletons. Sequenced: blood, either unsorted or a sorted T cell fraction (not recorded which). The receptors were gathered from a male donor with ankylosing spondylitis. CDR3s include the opening cysteine and the closing phenylalanine or tryptophan. The D gene is left open where the match is weak. Clone size is given for some rows only: seen once, a few or many times, or a class if the clone is expanded.

V gene,J gene,D gene,clone size,CDR3 protein,CDR3 DNA
TRBV20-1,TRBJ2-1,NA,many,CSASDSSYNEQFF,TGCAGTGCCAGCGATAGCTCCTACAATGAGCAGTTCTTC
TRBV29-1,TRBJ2-3,NA,NA,CSAFKGGRDTQYF,TGCAGCGCTTTCAAGGGGGGAAGAGATACGCAGTATTTT
TRBV11-2,TRBJ1-5,NA,many,CASSLGRVQPQHF,TGTGCCAGCAGCCTTGGGAGGGTTCAGCCCCAGCATTTT
TRBV28,TRBJ2-7,NA,many,CASNRDINEQYF,TGTGCCAGCAACCGGGACATCAACGAGCAGTACTTC
TRBV7-8,TRBJ2-3,NA,many,CASSLVSASDTQYF,TGTGCCAGCAGCTTAGTTTCAGCATCAGATACGCAGTATTTT
TRBV10-3,TRBJ1-1,NA,many,CAISDRTEAFF,TGTGCCATCAGTGACAGGACTGAAGCTTTCTTT
TRBV29-1,TRBJ1-2,NA,few,CSVDRTGYTF,TGCAGCGTTGACCGAACAGGGTACACCTTC
TRBV20-1,TRBJ2-3,NA,many,CSARAPVGTDTQYF,TGCAGTGCTAGGGCACCGGTCGGCACAGATACGCAGTATTTT
TRBV20-1,TRBJ2-7,NA,many,CSASRDLSYEQYF,TGCAGTGCTAGCAGGGATCTATCCTACGAGCAGTACTTC
TRBV10-2,TRBJ2-2,TRBD2,many,CASPTSGANTGELFF,TGCGCCAGTCCGACTAGCGGGGCGAACACCGGGGAGCTGTTTTTT
TRBV4-3,TRBJ1-2,NA,many,CASSQISYWTDSNYGYTF,TGCGCCAGCAGCCAAATATCGTATTGGACTGACTCTAACTATGGCTACACCTTC
TRBV5-5,TRBJ2-4,NA,many,CASSATGGQNIQYF,TGTGCCAGCAGCGCGACGGGCGGACAAAACATTCAGTACTTC
TRBV7-9,TRBJ1-6,NA,many,CASSLVGQTNNSPLHF,TGTGCCAGCAGTTTAGTTGGACAGACTAATAATTCACCCCTCCACTTT
TRBV29-1,TRBJ2-7,TRBD1,many,CSVAGGGGAYEQYF,TGCAGCGTAGCAGGGGGCGGCGGGGCCTACGAGCAGTACTTC
TRBV20-1,TRBJ2-4,TRBD1,many,CSARGDSKNIQYF,TGCAGTGCTAGAGGGGACAGCAAAAACATTCAGTACTTC